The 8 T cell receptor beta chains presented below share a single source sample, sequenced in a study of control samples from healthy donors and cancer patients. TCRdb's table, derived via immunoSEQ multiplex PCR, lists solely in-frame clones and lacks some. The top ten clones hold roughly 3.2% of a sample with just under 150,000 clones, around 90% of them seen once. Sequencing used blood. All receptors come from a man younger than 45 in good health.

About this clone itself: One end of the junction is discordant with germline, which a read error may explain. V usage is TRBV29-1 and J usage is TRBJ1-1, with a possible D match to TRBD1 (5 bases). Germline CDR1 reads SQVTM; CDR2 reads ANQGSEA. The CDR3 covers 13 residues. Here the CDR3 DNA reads TGTACAGGAACTGGTGGGGGGAGGACTGAAGCTTTCTTT. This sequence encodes CTGTGGGRTEAFF.

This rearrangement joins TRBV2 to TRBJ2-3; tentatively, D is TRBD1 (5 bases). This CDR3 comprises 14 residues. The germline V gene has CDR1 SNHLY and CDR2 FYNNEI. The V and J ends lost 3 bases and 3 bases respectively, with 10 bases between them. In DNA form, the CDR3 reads TGTGCCAGCAGTGAGTGGGGCAGTACAGATACGCAGTATTTT. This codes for CASSEWGSTDTQYF.

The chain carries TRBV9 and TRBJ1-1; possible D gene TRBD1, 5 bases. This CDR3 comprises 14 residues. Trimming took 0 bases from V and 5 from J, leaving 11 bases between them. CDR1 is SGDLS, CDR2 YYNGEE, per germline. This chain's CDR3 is CASSVEEGSTEAFF. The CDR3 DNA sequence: TGTGCCAGCAGCGTAGAGGAGGGGAGTACTGAAGCTTTCTTT.

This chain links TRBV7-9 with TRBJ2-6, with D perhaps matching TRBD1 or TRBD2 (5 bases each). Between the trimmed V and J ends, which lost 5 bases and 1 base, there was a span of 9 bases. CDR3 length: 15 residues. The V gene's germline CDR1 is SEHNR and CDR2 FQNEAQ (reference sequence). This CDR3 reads CASSRGESGANVLTF. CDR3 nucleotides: TGTGCCAGCAGCCGAGGGGAATCTGGGGCCAACGTCCTGACTTTC.

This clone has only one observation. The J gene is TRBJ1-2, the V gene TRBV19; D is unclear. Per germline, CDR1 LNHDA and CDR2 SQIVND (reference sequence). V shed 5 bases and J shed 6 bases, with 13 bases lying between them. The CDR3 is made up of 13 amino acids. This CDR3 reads CASSSWLDHGYTF. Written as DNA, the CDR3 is TGTGCCAGTAGTTCCTGGCTTGACCATGGCTACACCTTC.

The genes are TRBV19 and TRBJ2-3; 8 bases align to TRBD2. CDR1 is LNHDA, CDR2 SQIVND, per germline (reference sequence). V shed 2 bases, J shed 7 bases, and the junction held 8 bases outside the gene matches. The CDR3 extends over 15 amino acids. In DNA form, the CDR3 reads TGTGCCAGTAGTATAAAGGGACTAGGAATCAATACGCAGTATTTT. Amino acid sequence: CASSIKGLGINTQYF. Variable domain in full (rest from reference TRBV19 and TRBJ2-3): DGGITQSPKYLFRKEGQNVTLSCEQNLNHDAMYWYRQDPGQGLRLIYYSQIVNDFQKGDIAEGYSVSREKKESFPLTVTSAQKNPTAFYLCASSIKGLGINTQYFGPGTRLTVL.

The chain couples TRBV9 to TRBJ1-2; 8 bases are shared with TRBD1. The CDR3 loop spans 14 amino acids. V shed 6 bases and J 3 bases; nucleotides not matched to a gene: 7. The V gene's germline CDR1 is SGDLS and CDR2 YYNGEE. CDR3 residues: CASIRDRPHYGYTF. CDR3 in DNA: TGTGCCAGCATCCGGGACAGGCCCCACTATGGCTACACCTTC.

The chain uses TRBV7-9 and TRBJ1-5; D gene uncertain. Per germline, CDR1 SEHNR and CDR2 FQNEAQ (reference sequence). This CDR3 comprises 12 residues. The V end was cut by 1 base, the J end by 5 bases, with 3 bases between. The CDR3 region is CASSLDYQPQHF. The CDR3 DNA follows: TGTGCCAGCAGCTTAGACTATCAGCCCCAGCATTTT.